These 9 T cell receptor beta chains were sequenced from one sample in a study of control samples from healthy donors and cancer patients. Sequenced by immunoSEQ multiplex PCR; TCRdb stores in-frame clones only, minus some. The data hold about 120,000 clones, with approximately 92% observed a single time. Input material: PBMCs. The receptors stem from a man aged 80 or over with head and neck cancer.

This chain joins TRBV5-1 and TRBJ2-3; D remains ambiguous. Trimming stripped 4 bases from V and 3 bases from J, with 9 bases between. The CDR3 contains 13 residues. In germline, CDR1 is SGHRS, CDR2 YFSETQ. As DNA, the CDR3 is TGCGCCAGCAGCCCAGCCGCGACAGATACGCAGTATTTT. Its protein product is CASSPAATDTQYF.

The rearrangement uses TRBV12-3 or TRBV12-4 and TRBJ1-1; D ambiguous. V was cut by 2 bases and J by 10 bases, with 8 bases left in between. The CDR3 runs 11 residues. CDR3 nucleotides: TGTGCCAGCAGTTTAAAAGTGGGAGCTTTCTTT. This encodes CASSLKVGAFF.

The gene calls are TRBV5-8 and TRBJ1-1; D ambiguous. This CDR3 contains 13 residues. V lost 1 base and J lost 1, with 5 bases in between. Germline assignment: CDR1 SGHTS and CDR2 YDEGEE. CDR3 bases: TGTGCCAGCAGCTTGACGTCGAACACTGAAGCTTTCTTT. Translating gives CASSLTSNTEAFF.

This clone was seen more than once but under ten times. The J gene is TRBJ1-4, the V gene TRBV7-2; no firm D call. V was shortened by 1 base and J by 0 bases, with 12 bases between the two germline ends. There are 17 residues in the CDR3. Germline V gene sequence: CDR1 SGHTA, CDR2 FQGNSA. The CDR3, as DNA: TGTGCCAGCAGCTTAGAGGCAGGTTGGGCAACTAATGAAAAACTGTTTTTT. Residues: CASSLEAGWATNEKLFF.

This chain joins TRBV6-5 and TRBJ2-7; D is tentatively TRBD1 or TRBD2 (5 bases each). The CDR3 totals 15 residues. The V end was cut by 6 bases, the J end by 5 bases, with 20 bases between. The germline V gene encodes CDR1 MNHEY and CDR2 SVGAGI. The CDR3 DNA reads TGTGCCAGCAGCGATTCCTCTACGGGGACCCACGAGCAGTACTTC. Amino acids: CASSDSSTGTHEQYF.

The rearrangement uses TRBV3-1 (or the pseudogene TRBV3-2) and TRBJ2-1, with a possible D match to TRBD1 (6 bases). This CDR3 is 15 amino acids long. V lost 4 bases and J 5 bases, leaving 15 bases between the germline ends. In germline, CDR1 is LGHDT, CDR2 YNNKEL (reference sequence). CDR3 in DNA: TGTGCCAGCAGCCGGGGAACAGGGTGGGACAATGAGCAGTTCTTC. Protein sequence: CASSRGTGWDNEQFF.

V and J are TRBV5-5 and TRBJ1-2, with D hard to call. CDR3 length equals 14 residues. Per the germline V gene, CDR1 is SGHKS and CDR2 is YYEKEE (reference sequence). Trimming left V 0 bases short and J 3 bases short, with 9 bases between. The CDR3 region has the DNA TGTGCCAGCAGCTTGGTGCCCCAGGACTATGGCTACACCTTC. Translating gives CASSLVPQDYGYTF.

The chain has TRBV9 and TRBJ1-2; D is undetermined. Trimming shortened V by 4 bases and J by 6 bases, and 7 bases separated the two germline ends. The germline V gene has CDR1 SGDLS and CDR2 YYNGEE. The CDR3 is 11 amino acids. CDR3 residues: CASSPQDGYTF. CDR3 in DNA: TGTGCCAGCAGCCCTCAGGATGGCTACACCTTC.

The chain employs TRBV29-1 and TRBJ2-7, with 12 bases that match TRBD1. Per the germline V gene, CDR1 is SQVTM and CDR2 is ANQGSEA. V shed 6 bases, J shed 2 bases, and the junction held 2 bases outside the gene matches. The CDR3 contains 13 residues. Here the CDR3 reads CSVRDRGPYEQYF. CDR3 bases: TGCAGCGTCCGGGACAGGGGGCCCTACGAGCAGTACTTC.